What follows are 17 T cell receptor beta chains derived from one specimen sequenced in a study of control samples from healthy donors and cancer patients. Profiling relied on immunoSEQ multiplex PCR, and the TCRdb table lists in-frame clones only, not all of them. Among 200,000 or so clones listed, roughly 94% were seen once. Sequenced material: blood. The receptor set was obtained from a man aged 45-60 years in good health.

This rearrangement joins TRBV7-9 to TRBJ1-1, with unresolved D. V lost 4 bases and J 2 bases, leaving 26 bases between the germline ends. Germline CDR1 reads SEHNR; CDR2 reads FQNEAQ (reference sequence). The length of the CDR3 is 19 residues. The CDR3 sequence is CASSSLRFTGSSLNTEAFF. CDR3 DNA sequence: TGTGCCAGCAGCTCTCTGCGTTTTACCGGCAGCTCCCTTAACACTGAAGCTTTCTTT.

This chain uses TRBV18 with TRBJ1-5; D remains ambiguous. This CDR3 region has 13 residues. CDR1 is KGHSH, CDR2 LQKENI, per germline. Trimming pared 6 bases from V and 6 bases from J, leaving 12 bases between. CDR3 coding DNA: TGTGCCAGCTCGGGCCTGGAAGGTCAGCCCCAGCATTTT. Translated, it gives CASSGLEGQPQHF.

The CDR3 here is CASSTGTSAYNEQFF. The CDR3 DNA is TGTGCCAGCAGCACCGGGACTAGCGCTTACAATGAGCAGTTCTTC. V usage is TRBV9 and J usage is TRBJ2-1; 10 bases are shared with TRBD2. From germline, CDR1 is SGDLS and CDR2 YYNGEE. V dropped 4 bases and J dropped 4; count of bases not matched to a gene: 5. The CDR3 is made up of 15 amino acids.

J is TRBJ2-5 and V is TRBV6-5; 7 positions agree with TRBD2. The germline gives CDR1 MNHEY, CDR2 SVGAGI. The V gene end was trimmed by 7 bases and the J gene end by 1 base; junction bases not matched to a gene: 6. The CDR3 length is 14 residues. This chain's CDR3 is CASTGGGVQETQYF. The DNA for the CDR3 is TGTGCCAGCACGGGGGGAGGGGTCCAAGAGACCCAGTACTTC.

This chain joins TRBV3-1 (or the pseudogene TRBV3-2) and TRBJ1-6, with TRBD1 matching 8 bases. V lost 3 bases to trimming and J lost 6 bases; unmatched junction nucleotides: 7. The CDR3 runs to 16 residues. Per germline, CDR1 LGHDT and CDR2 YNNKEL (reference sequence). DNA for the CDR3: TGTGCCAGCAGCCACGGTGACAGGGGCGTTAATTCACCCCTCCACTTT. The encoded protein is CASSHGDRGVNSPLHF.

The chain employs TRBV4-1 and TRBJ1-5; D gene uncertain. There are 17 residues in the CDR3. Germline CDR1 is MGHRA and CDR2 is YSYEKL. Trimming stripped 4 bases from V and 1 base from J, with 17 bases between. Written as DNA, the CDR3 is TGCGCCAGCAGCCCAGGCCCCGGCATGGACAGCAATCAGCCCCAGCATTTT. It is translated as CASSPGPGMDSNQPQHF.

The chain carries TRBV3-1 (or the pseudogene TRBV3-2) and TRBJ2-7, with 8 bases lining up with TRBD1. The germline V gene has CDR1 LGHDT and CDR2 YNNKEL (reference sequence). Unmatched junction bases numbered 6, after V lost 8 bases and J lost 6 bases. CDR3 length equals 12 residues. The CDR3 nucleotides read TGTGCCAGCTCCGGGACAGGACTCGAGCAGTACGTC. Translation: CASSGTGLEQYV.

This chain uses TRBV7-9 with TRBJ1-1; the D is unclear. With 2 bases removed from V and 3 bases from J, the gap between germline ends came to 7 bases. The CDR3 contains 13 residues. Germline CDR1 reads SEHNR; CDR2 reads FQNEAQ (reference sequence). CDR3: CASSLHADTEAFF. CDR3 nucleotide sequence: TGTGCCAGCAGCTTACATGCGGACACTGAAGCTTTCTTT.

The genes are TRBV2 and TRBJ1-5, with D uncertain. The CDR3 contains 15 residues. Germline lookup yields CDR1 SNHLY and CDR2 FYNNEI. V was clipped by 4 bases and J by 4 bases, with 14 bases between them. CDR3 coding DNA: TGTGCCAGCAGTGCCGACGGACGGCAAAATCAGCCCCAGCATTTT. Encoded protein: CASSADGRQNQPQHF.

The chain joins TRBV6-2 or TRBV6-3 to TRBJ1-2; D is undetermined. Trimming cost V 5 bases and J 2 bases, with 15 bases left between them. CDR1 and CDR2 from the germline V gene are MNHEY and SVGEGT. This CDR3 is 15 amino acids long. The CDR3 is CASSTPSGGNYGYTF. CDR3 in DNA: TGTGCCAGCAGTACCCCCTCGGGAGGGAACTATGGCTACACCTTC.

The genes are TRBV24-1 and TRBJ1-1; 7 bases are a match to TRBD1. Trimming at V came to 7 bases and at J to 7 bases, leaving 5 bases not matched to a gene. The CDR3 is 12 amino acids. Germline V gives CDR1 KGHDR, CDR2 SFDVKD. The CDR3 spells CATRRPGGEAFF. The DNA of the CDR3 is TGTGCCACCAGGCGTCCAGGGGGTGAAGCTTTCTTT.

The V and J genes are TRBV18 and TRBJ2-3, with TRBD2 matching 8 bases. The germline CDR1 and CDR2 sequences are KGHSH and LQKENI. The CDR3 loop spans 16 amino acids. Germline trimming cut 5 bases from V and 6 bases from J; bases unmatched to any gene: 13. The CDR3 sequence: CASSSGLAREGDTQYF. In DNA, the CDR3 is TGTGCCAGCTCATCAGGACTAGCCCGCGAGGGGGATACGCAGTATTTT.

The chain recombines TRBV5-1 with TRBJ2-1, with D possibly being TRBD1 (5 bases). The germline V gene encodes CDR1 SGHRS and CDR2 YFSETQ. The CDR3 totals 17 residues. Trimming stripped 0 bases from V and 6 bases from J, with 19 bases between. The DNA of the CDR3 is TGCGCCAGCAGCTTGGCCTTAGTCTCAGGGCCAGGCAATGAGCAGTTCTTC. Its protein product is CASSLALVSGPGNEQFF. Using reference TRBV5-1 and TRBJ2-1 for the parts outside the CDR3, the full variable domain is KAGVTQTPRYLIKTRGQQVTLSCSPISGHRSVSWYQQTPGQGLQFLFEYFSETQRNKGNFPGRFSGRQFSNSRSEMNVSTLELGDSALYLCASSLALVSGPGNEQFFGPGTRLTVL.

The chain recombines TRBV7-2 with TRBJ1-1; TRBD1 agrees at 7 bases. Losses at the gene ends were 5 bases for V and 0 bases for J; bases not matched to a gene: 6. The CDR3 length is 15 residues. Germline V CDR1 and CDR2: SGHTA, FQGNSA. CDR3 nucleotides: TGTGCCAGCAGCCTACGGACAGGAATGAACACTGAAGCTTTCTTT. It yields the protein CASSLRTGMNTEAFF.

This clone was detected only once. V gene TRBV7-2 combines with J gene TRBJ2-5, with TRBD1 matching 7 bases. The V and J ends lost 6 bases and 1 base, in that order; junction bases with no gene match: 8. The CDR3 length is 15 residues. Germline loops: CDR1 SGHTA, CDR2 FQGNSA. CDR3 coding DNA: TGTGCCAGCAGTTCCCCGGACAGGCGCCAAGAGACCCAGTACTTC. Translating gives CASSSPDRRQETQYF.

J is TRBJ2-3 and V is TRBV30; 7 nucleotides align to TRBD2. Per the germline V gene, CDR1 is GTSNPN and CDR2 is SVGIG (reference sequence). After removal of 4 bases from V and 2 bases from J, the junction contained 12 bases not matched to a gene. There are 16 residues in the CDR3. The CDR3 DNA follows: TGTGCCTGGATGAAGACGCTAGCGGTATTCACAGATACGCAGTATTTT. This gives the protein CAWMKTLAVFTDTQYF.

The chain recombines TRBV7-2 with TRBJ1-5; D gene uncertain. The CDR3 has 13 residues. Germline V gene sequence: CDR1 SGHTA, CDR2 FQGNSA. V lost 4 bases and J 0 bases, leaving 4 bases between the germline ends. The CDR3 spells CASSSYSNQPQHF. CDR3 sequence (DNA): TGTGCCAGCAGCTCATATAGCAATCAGCCCCAGCATTTT.